The 5 T cell receptor beta chains in this list originate from one sample, sequenced in a study of T-cell reconstitution after alpha-beta-depleted transplantation in children. TCRbeta library preparation incorporated unique molecular identifiers. TCRdb called the PCR reads again in MiXCR, with one record for every CDR3 protein. The sample includes fewer than 700,000 distinct CDR3 sequences, over 10% seen only once; the top ten take approximately 2.1%. The sample here was PBMCs, mostly from graft donor cells, taken 360 days after TCRalphabeta/CD19-depleted stem cell transplant. These receptors were obtained from a male patient aged 10 to 17 who had a stem cell transplant for acute myeloid leukemia, so the T cells may come from the graft donor.

Only a few counts were recorded for this clonotype. The J gene is TRBJ2-1, the V gene TRBV20-1; 13 bases are shared with TRBD2. Germline CDR1 and CDR2: DFQATT and SNEGSKA (reference sequence). Germline trimming cut 3 bases from V and 2 bases from J; bases unmatched to any gene: 4. The CDR3 covers 16 residues. CDR3 coding DNA: TGCAGTGCTAGTCGACTAGCGGGAGGACCCTACAATGAGCAGTTCTTC. It yields the protein CSASRLAGGPYNEQFF.

In its sample, this clonotype was seen a few times. V usage is TRBV7-2 and J usage is TRBJ2-7; D may be TRBD2 (6 bases). Trimming removed 1 base from V and 2 bases from J, with 15 bases in between. Germline V gives CDR1 SGHTA, CDR2 FQGNSA. This CDR3 comprises 16 residues. The CDR3 region has the DNA TGTGCCAGCAGCTTAGGGGCCCGGGGGAAGACCTACGAGCAGTACTTC. Amino acids: CASSLGARGKTYEQYF.

The V call is TRBV7-3, the J call TRBJ1-1, with D possibly being TRBD1 (6 bases). The germline V and J ends were trimmed by 5 bases and 5 bases, with 18 bases remaining between them. Germline V gene sequence: CDR1 SGHTA, CDR2 FQGTGA. The CDR3 runs 15 residues. Written as DNA, the CDR3 is TGTGCCAGCAGCCCGGGTAGGGGGTCGAGGACTGAAGCTTTCTTT. Its protein is CASSPGRGSRTEAFF. The full variable domain, in which reference TRBV7-3 and TRBJ1-1 provide the parts outside the CDR3, is GAGVSQTPSNKVTEKGKYVELRCDPISGHTALYWYRQSLGQGPEFLIYFQGTGAADDSGLPNDRFFAVRPEGSVSTLKIQRTERGDSAVYLCASSPGRGSRTEAFFGQGTRLTVV.

This clonotype was seen at least ten times. This chain connects TRBV4-1 to TRBJ2-1; 12 bases agree with TRBD2. The V and J ends lost 0 bases and 6 bases, in that order; junction bases with no gene match: 6. Germline values: CDR1 MGHRA, CDR2 YSYEKL. The CDR3 runs 17 residues. The CDR3 sequence is CASSQESWTSGTNEQFF. Here the CDR3 DNA reads TGCGCCAGCAGCCAAGAAAGCTGGACTAGCGGGACCAATGAGCAGTTCTTC.

V gene TRBV11-2 combines with J gene TRBJ2-7; unclear D gene. The CDR3 totals 11 residues. Trimming removed 5 bases at V and 6 bases at J, with 8 bases between. Germline CDR1 SGHAT, CDR2 FQNNGV. CDR3: CASSDRSEQYF. CDR3 bases: TGTGCCAGCAGCGATAGGAGCGAGCAGTACTTC.